This record covers a single T cell receptor beta chain. What it recognizes is unknown. The CDR3 loop spans 17 amino acids. CDR1 and CDR2 (germline): LGHNA, YSLEER. J gave up 7 bases and V 0 bases, and 6 bases lay outside the gene matches. The data were taken from a study of CD8 T cells in Susac syndrome. The authors carried out high-throughput sequencing of TCR beta. They applied it to CD8+ and CD4+ T cells obtained from blood. The CD8+ and CD4+ T cells were negatively isolated, with the TEMRA cells enriched by FACS. Whole-study results and caveats: The study's TCR sequencing and HLA analysis covered a relatively small number of individuals, and the study acknowledged this.

When the RNA was reverse transcribed, random hexamers were used with an input of roughly 0.5 to 1 ug. Amplification of TCR beta CDR3 was carried out by immunoSEQ multiplex PCR, which covered 54 Vbeta and 13 Jbeta segments. In TCRdb, the immunoSEQ multiplex PCR reads were re-called with MiXCR into one record per CDR3 protein. The table includes fewer than 200,000 distinct CDR3 sequences, roughly 92% detected once. This chain uses TRBV4-3 with TRBJ1-6; 10 bases are shared with TRBD1. The TCR originated in a human donor in good health. Sequenced input: CD4+ T cells from PBMCs. DNA for the CDR3: TGCGCCAGCAGCCAAGAGGGGACAGGGGTAAGGAATTCACCCCTCCACTTT. Translated, it gives CASSQEGTGVRNSPLHF.